These T cell receptor beta chains were read from a single sample in a study of CXCR3-negative and CXCR3-positive naive CD8 T cells. Using the 5' RACE reads, TCRdb records one entry per CDR3 protein without DNA. This sample's table has approximately 100,000 distinct CDR3 sequences. The sample taken for sequencing was naive CXCR3+ CD8+ T cells from blood. These receptors all come from a human donor in good health. Some clones in this sample may be carry-over from other donors' samples. Both conserved end residues are part of each CDR3.

j_gene: TRBJ2-6
v_gene: TRBV4-3
CDR3aa: CASSQEDRGRSGANVLTF

j_gene: TRBJ1-3
v_gene: TRBV3-1
CDR3aa: CASSQDGHSGNTIYF

j_gene: TRBJ2-1
v_gene: TRBV29-1
CDR3aa: CSVERLSSYNEQFF

j_gene: TRBJ1-1
v_gene: TRBV7-9
CDR3aa: CASSPVLGTEAFF

j_gene: TRBJ2-1
v_gene: TRBV7-9
CDR3aa: CASSFGGDSNEQFF

j_gene: TRBJ2-3
v_gene: TRBV11-3
CDR3aa: CASSPPYEDTQYF

j_gene: TRBJ2-2
v_gene: TRBV14
CDR3aa: CASSGLGRTNTGELFF

j_gene: TRBJ2-3
v_gene: TRBV29-1
CDR3aa: CSVEERGSPYDTQYF

j_gene: TRBJ2-5
v_gene: TRBV20-1
CDR3aa: CSATPGPSGEYQETQYF

j_gene: TRBJ2-7
v_gene: TRBV7-9
CDR3aa: CASSLLQGPLTYEQYF

j_gene: TRBJ2-1
v_gene: TRBV9
CDR3aa: CASSVDLLLKDEQFF

j_gene: TRBJ2-1
v_gene: TRBV6-2/TRBV6-3
CDR3aa: CASSLTSNEQFF

j_gene: TRBJ2-7
v_gene: TRBV7-2
CDR3aa: CASSYSGGEFSYEQYF

j_gene: TRBJ2-6
v_gene: TRBV4-3
CDR3aa: CASSTHQVSGANVLTF

j_gene: TRBJ2-2
v_gene: TRBV28
CDR3aa: CASLRVLAGLGSGGELFF

j_gene: TRBJ2-3
v_gene: TRBV14
CDR3aa: CASSQNRDMQYF

j_gene: TRBJ2-7
v_gene: TRBV6-5
CDR3aa: CASSYGPPGQGPEQYF

j_gene: TRBJ2-1
v_gene: TRBV7-3
CDR3aa: CASSSTGQYYNEQFF

j_gene: TRBJ2-7
v_gene: TRBV27
CDR3aa: CASSQGSYEQYF

j_gene: TRBJ2-7
v_gene: TRBV9
CDR3aa: CASSVGVGQGAHEQYF

j_gene: TRBJ1-1
v_gene: TRBV7-9
CDR3aa: CASSPHWGTEAFF

j_gene: TRBJ2-1
v_gene: TRBV2
CDR3aa: CASSATGSYNEQFF

j_gene: TRBJ2-1
v_gene: TRBV12-3/TRBV12-4
CDR3aa: CASSSARSSYNEQFF

j_gene: TRBJ2-7
v_gene: TRBV5-1
CDR3aa: CASSLPGQTYEQYF